This TCR beta chain was sequenced during a study of PD-1 blockade in classical Hodgkin lymphoma (dated by TCRdb to the early 2020s). Notes on the research overall: Nivolumab dosing was 3 mg/kg intravenously every 2 weeks, continuing until either disease progression or unacceptable toxicity. To define a peripheral blood immune signature of response to PD-1 blockade in classical Hodgkin lymphoma, the study combined TCR beta sequencing with CyTOF.

From its cysteine to its phenylalanine, the CDR3 spans 14 amino acids. Only the CDR3 region is kept as DNA, spanning 42 bases read in frame from base 1. The V end loses 3 bases and the J end loses 0 bases, and a stretch of 9 bases separates them. The germline V gene provides CDR1 SGHRS and CDR2 YFSETQ. The paper's findings and limits, for the study overall: Patients starting nivolumab less than 1 year after ASCT had lower diversity and were excluded from later analyses to avoid confounding by immune reconstitution. The study was limited to a single clinical trial cohort, and causes of repertoire differences, possibly disease activity or prior therapy, remained undefined. A significant rise by C4D1 was seen in CD4+ but not CD8+ TCR diversity (p=0.0027 vs p=0.16), with the rise being most apparent in complete responders (p=0.02). Newly diagnosed patients were reported to have lower baseline TCR diversity than healthy donors, and relapsed/refractory patients were reported to have lower baseline TCR diversity still. Among trial patients, those achieving complete response had baseline diversity similar to that of newly diagnosed patients, while diversity was significantly lower in partial responders and progressors.

What the time point label conveys for this sample: cycle 2 day 1 (C2D1) of nivolumab. Relapse after autologous stem cell transplantation had occurred in all trial patients, and cohorts A, B and C were distinguished by prior brentuximab vedotin exposure. The trial cohort comprised around 60 patients with relapsed/refractory classical Hodgkin lymphoma whose best overall responses were complete response, partial response or progressive disease. Trial patients were treated with single-agent nivolumab in the multi-cohort phase II CheckMate 205 trial. An independent review committee assessed best overall response using the 2007 International Working Group response criteria. Trial PBMCs were obtained immediately prior to nivolumab initiation (C1D1) and on therapy at cycle 2 day 1 and cycle 4 day 1. After peripheral blood was drawn into 8 mL Vacutainer Cell Preparation Tubes, PBMCs were isolated by centrifugation and then cryopreserved.

Worth noting for this clone: Its specific antigen is unknown. Qualities for individual bases were not recorded, and no much larger clone is one base off.

The Qiagen DNeasy kit was used to extract genomic DNA from unsorted PBMCs and from the negatively selected CD4+ and CD8+ fractions. TCR beta CDR3 regions were subjected to amplification by immunoSEQ multiplex PCR with primers that anneal to V and J segments. Amplification bias was minimized using a synthetic immune receptor repertoire, and residual bias was removed computationally after sequencing. Under the source paper's analysis protocol: Custom Python scripts were used to quantify repertoire diversity as the Shannon entropy index. The unsorted, CD4+ and CD8+ repertoires were each analyzed separately, with the exception of combined analyses, where CD4+ and CD8+ sequences were merged in silico. A clone was considered expanded if an increase in frequency of at least 2-fold after treatment relative to C1D1 was found, and a pseudocount of 0.5 was applied to clones undetected at baseline. Clones with 0 or 1 copy at C1D1 were classified as singleton clones, and clones with 2 or more copies were classified as non-singleton clones. Clones expanded in unsorted samples were labelled as CD4+, CD8+ or unknown by matching protein sequences in sorted samples from the same patient. Wilcoxon tests were applied to paired samples to test diversity changes from C1D1 to C4D1. Held by TCRdb, this immuneACCESS table contains in-frame sequences only and omits some clones. Under half of the omission traces to an unresolved V gene where checked; the cause of the rest is unknown. That table supplies the V and J calls and clone size; D and trimming were determined from the DNA. For this sample the table gives 20,000 to 30,000 clones, of which 70% to 90% were detected only once. The ten largest make up more than 8% of the sample.

The V and J segments used are TRBV5-1 and TRBJ2-5; confidence is insufficient to name the D gene. The sequence was collected from a human donor with classical Hodgkin lymphoma. Source: peripheral blood mononuclear cells (PBMCs), taken before the second cycle of nivolumab. The CDR3 region has the sequence CASSWRQHQETQYF. The sequence in DNA is TGCGCCAGCAGCTGGAGACAACACCAAGAGACCCAGTACTTC. Full variable domain (CDR3 extended with the reference TRBV5-1 and TRBJ2-5 proteins): KAGVTQTPRYLIKTRGQQVTLSCSPISGHRSVSWYQQTPGQGLQFLFEYFSETQRNKGNFPGRFSGRQFSNSRSEMNVSTLELGDSALYLCASSWRQHQETQYFGPGTRLLVL.